One and the same sample provided the 24 T cell receptor beta chains below, sequenced in a study of T cell responses to AZD1222 COVID-19 vaccine. The repertoire was sequenced with immunoSEQ multiplex PCR; TCRdb's copy has only in-frame clones and lacks some. The repertoire holds more than 140,000 clones, approximately 88% seen once, with more than 2.5% in the top ten. The sequences come from peripheral blood, collected on day 0 of AZD1222 vaccination. These TCRs come from an adult in good health.

J is TRBJ1-4 and V is TRBV7-2, with D possibly matching TRBD1 (5 bases). V was shortened by 5 bases and J by 8 bases, with 15 bases between the two germline ends. The CDR3 totals 14 residues. CDR1 SGHTA and CDR2 FQGNSA come from the germline V gene. CDR3 sequence reads: CASSHQGVYEKLFF. Here the CDR3 DNA reads TGTGCCAGCAGCCATCAGGGTGTATACGAAAAACTGTTTTTT.

This sequence joins TRBV18 and TRBJ2-1; D unresolved. Germline assignment: CDR1 KGHSH and CDR2 LQKENI. This CDR3 has 13 amino acids. The V end was cut by 6 bases, the J end by 1 base, with 7 bases between. CDR3 loop: CASSPRSYNEQFF. DNA for the CDR3: TGTGCCAGCTCCCCCAGGTCCTACAATGAGCAGTTCTTC.

This clone has just a few counts. The CDR3 bases are TGCGCCAGCAGCTTGGTTAGTGGGAGTAGGTACGAGCAGTACTTC. It translates to CASSLVSGSRYEQYF. V usage is TRBV5-1 and J usage is TRBJ2-7; tentatively, D is TRBD2 (5 bases). V was clipped by 0 bases and J by 4 bases, with 14 bases between them. The CDR3 sequence is 15 residues long. The germline gives CDR1 SGHRS, CDR2 YFSETQ.

The gene calls are TRBV10-3 and TRBJ2-1, with D perhaps matching TRBD1 or TRBD2 (5 bases each). V was shortened by 4 bases and J by 0 bases, with 7 bases between the two germline ends. Germline loops: CDR1 ENHRY, CDR2 SYGVKD. The CDR3 consists of 14 residues. The CDR3 DNA sequence: TGTGCCATCAGTGCAGGGACCTCCTACAATGAGCAGTTCTTC. It specifies CAISAGTSYNEQFF.

The rearrangement joins TRBV3-1 (or the pseudogene TRBV3-2) to TRBJ2-3; 12 bases match TRBD2. This CDR3 has 16 amino acids. The J segment lost 2 bases and the V segment lost 3 bases, leaving 3 bases of the junction unmatched. Germline CDR1 LGHDT, CDR2 YNNKEL (reference sequence). This chain's CDR3 is CASSHTSGRHTDTQYF. Here the CDR3 DNA reads TGTGCCAGCAGCCACACTAGCGGGAGGCACACAGATACGCAGTATTTT.

V usage is TRBV28 and J usage is TRBJ2-7; 9 nucleotides align to TRBD1. The V gene's germline CDR1 is MDHEN and CDR2 SYDVKM. The V and J ends lost 4 bases and 2 bases, in that order; junction bases with no gene match: 6. This CDR3 is 15 amino acids long. CDR3 sequence: CASSSWDRETYEQYF. CDR3 sequence (DNA): TGTGCCAGCAGTTCCTGGGACAGGGAAACCTACGAGCAGTACTTC.

The chain links TRBV7-9 to TRBJ2-2, with unresolved D. Germline assignment: CDR1 SEHNR and CDR2 FQNEAQ (reference sequence). This CDR3 spans 13 amino acids. The V end was cut by 5 bases, the J end by 4 bases, with 8 bases between. CDR3 loop: CASSLRLTGELFF. The CDR3 bases are TGTGCCAGCAGCCTAAGACTCACCGGGGAGCTGTTTTTT.

This rearrangement joins TRBV19 to TRBJ1-3; TRBD1 matches at 11 bases. Germline CDR1 reads LNHDA; CDR2 reads SQIVND (reference sequence). The length of the CDR3 is 17 residues. J was trimmed by 0 bases and V by 3 bases; bases with no gene match: 4. The CDR3 sequence is CASSIGTGGVSGNTIYF. The CDR3 DNA follows: TGTGCCAGTAGTATCGGGACAGGGGGGGTCTCTGGAAACACCATATATTTT.

The chain recombines TRBV19 with TRBJ1-2, with D perhaps matching TRBD1 (6 bases). The CDR3 spans 11 residues. Deletions cut 10 bases from V and 2 bases from J, with 8 bases between. From germline, CDR1 is LNHDA and CDR2 SQIVND (reference sequence). The CDR3 sequence: CATGQNYGYTF. In DNA form, the CDR3 reads TGTGCCACCGGACAGAACTATGGCTACACCTTC. Drawing the rest from reference TRBV19 and TRBJ1-2, the complete variable domain is DGGITQSPKYLFRKEGQNVTLSCEQNLNHDAMYWYRQDPGQGLRLIYYSQIVNDFQKGDIAEGYSVSREKKESFPLTVTSAQKNPTAFYLCATGQNYGYTFGSGTRLTVV.

This clone was picked up one time. The chain is built from TRBV5-1 and TRBJ1-2, with D perhaps TRBD1 (6 bases). The V gene lost 0 bases and the J gene lost 4 bases, with 13 bases spanning the gap. The CDR3 length is 15 residues. Germline V gene lookup returns CDR1 SGHRS and CDR2 YFSETQ. For the CDR3, the DNA is TGCGCCAGCAGCTTGGGGGACACTTTCTCCTATGGCTACACCTTC. This gives the protein CASSLGDTFSYGYTF.

The chain joins TRBV12-3 or TRBV12-4 to TRBJ1-2; D gene ambiguous. Trimming left V 4 bases short and J 8 bases short, with 11 bases between. The CDR3 runs to 12 residues. The CDR3 nucleotides are TGTGCCAGCAGTTCCGGACCAGAAGGCTACACCTTC. It specifies CASSSGPEGYTF.

The chain couples TRBV7-2 to TRBJ2-5, with 14 bases lining up with TRBD2. J was trimmed by 2 bases and V by 5 bases; bases with no gene match: 4. CDR1 and CDR2 (germline): SGHTA, FQGNSA. There are 16 residues in the CDR3. The CDR3 DNA sequence: TGTGCCAGCAGCGCCGGACTAGCGGGGGGACAAGAGACCCAGTACTTC. This sequence encodes CASSAGLAGGQETQYF.

The chain uses TRBV7-9 and TRBJ1-2, with a weak D call TRBD1 (6 bases). V lost 4 bases to trimming and J lost 8 bases, with 17 bases between them. The CDR3 has 14 residues. Germline assignment: CDR1 SEHNR and CDR2 FQNEAQ (reference sequence). CDR3 bases: TGTGCCAGCAGCTCCCCCGGGACACCTACCGGCTACACCTTC. It translates to CASSSPGTPTGYTF.

This sequence joins TRBV4-3 and TRBJ2-3, with D possibly being TRBD2 (6 bases). The V gene lost 1 base and the J gene lost 2 bases, with 16 bases spanning the gap. CDR3 size: 17 residues. CDR1 LGHNA and CDR2 YSLEER come from the germline V gene. The CDR3 region is CASSQAFGGSITDTQYF. CDR3 DNA: TGCGCCAGCAGCCAAGCTTTCGGAGGGTCAATCACAGATACGCAGTATTTT.

The CDR3 is CASSFDPYYEQYF. CDR3 DNA sequence: TGCGCCAGCAGCTTTGACCCCTACTACGAGCAGTACTTC. The chain couples TRBV5-1 to TRBJ2-7; D gene uncertain. Germline V lookup: CDR1 SGHRS, CDR2 YFSETQ. V gave up 2 bases and J gave up 3 bases, with 9 bases separating them. There are 13 residues in the CDR3.

This clone was seen just once. This sequence joins TRBV11-2 and TRBJ2-7; D assignment may be TRBD1 or TRBD2 (6 bases each). The CDR3 runs 16 residues. The germline V and J ends were trimmed by 1 base and 3 bases, with 16 bases remaining between them. From germline, CDR1 is SGHAT and CDR2 FQNNGV. In DNA, the CDR3 is TGTGCCAGCAGCTTAGTTAGACGGGGGCGGTACTACGAGCAGTACTTC. As protein: CASSLVRRGRYYEQYF. The full variable domain, rest sourced from reference TRBV11-2 and TRBJ2-7, is EAGVAQSPRYKIIEKRQSVAFWCNPISGHATLYWYQQILGQGPKLLIQFQNNGVVDDSQLPKDRFSAERLKGVDSTLKIQPAKLEDSAVYLCASSLVRRGRYYEQYFGPGTRLTVT.

J is TRBJ2-5 and V is TRBV7-9; D possibly corresponds to TRBD2 (5 bases). Germline assignment: CDR1 SEHNR and CDR2 FQNEAQ (reference sequence). The CDR3 consists of 14 residues. V was cut by 0 bases and J by 2 bases, with 7 bases left in between. The CDR3 coding sequence is TGTGCCAGCAGCTTAGCCCTAGCACAAGAGACCCAGTACTTC. Translated, it gives CASSLALAQETQYF. The full variable domain, rest sourced from reference TRBV7-9 and TRBJ2-5, is DTGVSQNPRHKITKRGQNVTFRCDPISEHNRLYWYRQTLGQGPEFLTYFQNEAQLEKSRLLSDRFSAERPKGSFSTLEIQRTEQGDSAMYLCASSLALAQETQYFGPGTRLLVL.

This clone was seen at least ten times. This sequence joins TRBV7-9 and TRBJ2-7, with 7 bases fitting TRBD2. The length of the CDR3 is 11 residues. CDR1 SEHNR and CDR2 FQNEAQ come from the germline V gene (reference sequence). After removal of 8 bases from V and 3 bases from J, the junction contained 1 base not matched to a gene. The CDR3 here is CASAGVYEQYF. The CDR3 region has the DNA TGTGCCAGCGCGGGGGTCTACGAGCAGTACTTC.

CDR3 protein: CASSPRPLIYGIFGTSESTDTQYF. The DNA for the CDR3 is TGTGCCAGCAGCCCCCGTCCCCTTATATATGGCATATTTGGGACTAGCGAAAGCACAGATACGCAGTATTTT. The J gene is TRBJ2-3, the V gene TRBV7-8; 10 bases are shared with TRBD2. Germline trimming cut 5 bases from V and 0 bases from J; bases unmatched to any gene: 29. The CDR3 loop spans 24 amino acids. CDR1 is SGHVS, CDR2 FQNEAQ, per germline. The whole variable domain, filled in from reference TRBV7-8 and TRBJ2-3, reads GAGVSQSPRYKVAKRGQDVALRCDPISGHVSLFWYQQALGQGPEFLTYFQNEAQLDKSGLPSDRFFAERPEGSVSTLKIQRTQQEDSAVYLCASSPRPLIYGIFGTSESTDTQYFGPGTRLTVL.

The rearrangement uses TRBV28 and TRBJ2-1; TRBD2 agrees at 13 bases. This CDR3 spans 16 amino acids. CDR1 MDHEN and CDR2 SYDVKM come from the germline V gene. V was pared by 2 bases and J by 8 bases, with 6 bases of the junction left unmatched. CDR3 nucleotide sequence: TGTGCCAGCAGTTTACCCCTCGGACTAGCGGGAGATGAGCAGTTCTTC. Translated: CASSLPLGLAGDEQFF.

The chain joins TRBV6-5 to TRBJ2-1; no reliable D call. V lost 7 bases and J 4 bases, leaving 5 bases between the germline ends. Germline V CDR1 and CDR2: MNHEY, SVGAGI. There are 11 residues in the CDR3. The CDR3 sequence: CASTTYNEQFF. CDR3 coding DNA: TGTGCCAGCACTACTTACAATGAGCAGTTCTTC.

This clone has just a few counts. The chain carries TRBV18 and TRBJ2-2, with TRBD1 matching 11 bases. This CDR3 contains 16 residues. Germline V gene lookup returns CDR1 KGHSH and CDR2 LQKENI. J gave up 4 bases and V 2 bases, and 3 bases lay outside the gene matches. CDR3 DNA sequence: TGTGCCAGCTCACCATCCGGGACAGGGGGCACCGGGGAGCTGTTTTTT. Translating gives CASSPSGTGGTGELFF.

The CDR3 here is CASSPGQHRSSYEQYF. The CDR3 DNA sequence: TGTGCCAGCAGCCCTGGGCAGCACCGAAGCTCCTACGAGCAGTACTTC. The rearrangement joins TRBV5-6 to TRBJ2-7; D is uncertain. The V end was cut by 4 bases, the J end by 0 bases, with 17 bases between. Germline V gives CDR1 SGHDT, CDR2 YYEEEE. The CDR3 extends over 16 amino acids.

CDR3: CASSSELAVDEQFF. The CDR3 coding sequence is TGTGCCAGCAGTTCTGAACTAGCGGTCGATGAGCAGTTCTTC. The chain links TRBV6-5 to TRBJ2-1, with 8 bases that match TRBD2. After removal of 4 bases from V and 8 bases from J, the junction contained 7 bases not matched to a gene. Germline CDR1 MNHEY, CDR2 SVGAGI. The CDR3 totals 14 residues.